These 28 T cell receptor beta chains share one sample of origin, sequenced in a study of T cells in Graves' hyperthyroidism and ophthalmopathy. RNA transcripts were the template for amplifying TCR beta CDR3 regions. TCR CDR3 underwent first-round RT-PCR with the HTBI primer set. TCRdb re-analysed the multiplex PCR reads in MiXCR, keeping a single row per CDR3 protein. The table lists fewer than 550,000 distinct CDR3 sequences, approximately 25% of them singletons. Sequenced sample: blood. These receptors were collected from a woman aged 25 to 45 with Graves' ophthalmopathy.

Only a few counts were recorded for this clonotype. The rearrangement uses TRBV6-1 and TRBJ1-2, with a weak D call TRBD1 (5 bases). This CDR3 region has 13 residues. Trimming stripped 4 bases from V and 8 bases from J, with 14 bases between. Germline V gene sequence: CDR1 MNHNS, CDR2 SASEGT. As DNA, the CDR3 is TGTGCCAGCAGTGGCGGGGGGGGAAGGGGCTACACCTTC. Protein sequence: CASSGGGGRGYTF.

The gene calls are TRBV27 and TRBJ1-1, with 8 bases that match TRBD1. CDR1 and CDR2 from the germline V gene are MNHEY and SMNVEV (reference sequence). The CDR3 has 14 residues. Germline trimming cut 8 bases from V and 1 base from J; bases unmatched to any gene: 6. As DNA, the CDR3 is TGTGCCAGCGCCCCGGACAGGGAGAACACTGAAGCTTTCTTT. This sequence encodes CASAPDRENTEAFF.

This clonotype showed up many times. This chain joins TRBV2 and TRBJ2-4; D remains ambiguous. V lost 2 bases, J lost 1 base, and 6 bases lay in between. Looked up from germline, CDR1 is SNHLY and CDR2 is FYNNEI. The CDR3 is made up of 14 amino acids. CDR3 sequence reads: CASSERRAKNIQYF. The CDR3 region has the DNA TGTGCCAGCAGTGAAAGGCGGGCCAAAAACATTCAGTACTTC.

At least ten counts were recorded for this clonotype. This chain connects TRBV5-4 to TRBJ2-7; D possibly matches TRBD1 or TRBD2 (5 bases each). The CDR3 length is 15 residues. CDR1 is SGHNT, CDR2 YYREEE, per germline (reference sequence). Trimming cost V 3 bases and J 3 bases, with 16 bases left between them. CDR3 in amino acids: CASSWGTLGSYEQYF. CDR3 coding DNA: TGTGCCAGCAGCTGGGGGACCCTGGGCAGCTACGAGCAGTACTTC.

The rearrangement links TRBV6-2 or TRBV6-3 to TRBJ1-5; TRBD1 matches 11 bases. From germline, CDR1 is MNHEY and CDR2 SVGEGT. Losses at the gene ends were 2 bases for V and 1 base for J; bases not matched to a gene: 10. This CDR3 comprises 19 residues. Here the CDR3 DNA reads TGTGCCAGCAGTTACAGCCCCGGACAGGGGGCAAGGAGCAATCAGCCCCAGCATTTT. Its translation: CASSYSPGQGARSNQPQHF.

The chain joins TRBV6-1 to TRBJ2-4; 7 bases match TRBD2. The CDR3 length is 15 residues. Germline loops: CDR1 MNHNS, CDR2 SASEGT. J was trimmed by 8 bases and V by 8 bases; bases with no gene match: 15. The DNA for the CDR3 is TGTGCCAGCTGTAGGGTTGCCAGCGGGGAATACATTCAGTACTTC. As protein: CASCRVASGEYIQYF.

For this clonotype: Since a much larger clone is just one base distant, this may be a read error. This rearrangement joins TRBV5-1 to TRBJ2-7; maybe TRBD2 (6 bases). Germline loops: CDR1 SGHRS, CDR2 YFSETQ. The CDR3 loop spans 14 amino acids. The CDR3 loop is CAISSGLEIYEQYF. The CDR3 nucleotides read TGCGCCATCAGCTCGGGACTGGAGATCTACGAGCAGTACTTC.

The gene calls are TRBV28 and TRBJ2-7; D may match TRBD1 or TRBD2 (5 bases each). The CDR3 contains 14 residues. Looked up from germline, CDR1 is MDHEN and CDR2 is SYDVKM. Trimming took 5 bases from V and 6 from J, leaving 17 bases between them. The CDR3 spells CASSLTPRDPEQYF. The DNA for the CDR3 is TGTGCCAGCAGTCTTACCCCCCGGGACCCCGAGCAGTACTTC.

The chain recombines TRBV29-1 with TRBJ1-1; D is unresolved. The germline V and J ends were trimmed by 5 bases and 1 base, with 8 bases remaining between them. The CDR3 covers 12 residues. Germline CDR1 is SQVTM and CDR2 is ANQGSEA. The CDR3 nucleotides are TGCAGCGTTTCGGTTTGGAACACTGAAGCTTTCTTT. As protein: CSVSVWNTEAFF.

This clonotype was recorded a few times. The chain employs TRBV4-2 and TRBJ1-6; unclear D gene. V was pared by 1 base and J by 6 bases, with 19 bases between. The CDR3 totals 18 residues. The germline gives CDR1 LGHNA, CDR2 YNFKEQ. CDR3 nucleotides: TGTGCCAGCAGCCAAGCCTCCGTCAGGCTCGTTTTTAATTCACCCCTCCACTTT. This encodes CASSQASVRLVFNSPLHF.

The chain joins TRBV6-4 to TRBJ2-7; 9 nucleotides agree with TRBD1. Germline V gene data show CDR1 as MRHNA and CDR2 as SNTAGT. The CDR3 has 15 residues. After removal of 5 bases from V and 6 bases from J, the junction contained 11 bases not matched to a gene. Here the CDR3 DNA reads TGTGCCAGCAGTTTAACCGACAGGGGGAGAGGCGAGCAGTACTTC. Its translation is CASSLTDRGRGEQYF.

This clonotype was observed many times. This sequence joins TRBV20-1 and TRBJ1-2, with 7 positions matching TRBD1. The germline gives CDR1 DFQATT, CDR2 SNEGSKA (reference sequence). After removal of 3 bases from V and 8 bases from J, the junction contained 15 bases not matched to a gene. The CDR3 is 15 residues long. This chain's CDR3 is CSASSVGGRGDGYTF. The CDR3 DNA follows: TGCAGTGCTAGCAGTGTAGGTGGCAGGGGGGACGGCTACACCTTC.

The rearrangement joins TRBV12-3 or TRBV12-4 to TRBJ1-2; 9 bases agree with TRBD1. The CDR3 covers 15 residues. J was trimmed by 4 bases and V by 5 bases; bases with no gene match: 8. The CDR3 DNA is TGTGCCAGCAGTCCTACAGGGGGCATGGGCTATGGCTACACCTTC. Translation gives CASSPTGGMGYGYTF.

V and J are TRBV28 and TRBJ1-1; D uncertain. The CDR3 is 16 residues long. The V end lost 5 bases, the J end lost 0 bases, and 16 bases lay between the germline ends. The V gene's germline CDR1 is MDHEN and CDR2 SYDVKM. For the CDR3, the DNA is TGTGCCAGCAGTCTACCGGGTAAGCCGATGAACACTGAAGCTTTCTTT. It yields the protein CASSLPGKPMNTEAFF.

The sample holds a few counts of this clonotype. The rearrangement joins TRBV30 to TRBJ2-7, with a tentative D call TRBD1 (6 bases). This CDR3 has 13 amino acids. Germline V gene lookup returns CDR1 GTSNPN and CDR2 SVGIG (reference sequence). V was shortened by 1 base and J by 3 bases, with 10 bases between the two germline ends. The CDR3 is CAWSEDRFYEQYF. The CDR3 DNA follows: TGTGCCTGGAGTGAGGACAGATTCTACGAGCAGTACTTC.

V gene TRBV6-2 or TRBV6-3 combines with J gene TRBJ1-1, with no clear D. Germline CDR1 and CDR2: MNHEY and SVGEGT. The CDR3 is made up of 13 amino acids. Trimming took off 2 bases at V and 6 bases at J, with 10 bases between the two ends. CDR3 sequence (DNA): TGTGCCAGCAGTTACCCGCTTGAGGCTGAAGCTTTCTTT. This codes for CASSYPLEAEAFF.

This chain connects TRBV5-1 to TRBJ1-1, with TRBD1 as a possible D gene (6 bases). The V and J ends lost 4 bases and 3 bases respectively, with 13 bases between them. CDR1 is SGHRS and CDR2 is YFSETQ in the germline V gene. This CDR3 spans 14 amino acids. In DNA, the CDR3 is TGCGCCAGCAGCGTCGGGACACTATACACTGAAGCTTTCTTT. The encoded protein is CASSVGTLYTEAFF. The full variable domain, its missing parts supplied by reference TRBV5-1 and TRBJ1-1, is KAGVTQTPRYLIKTRGQQVTLSCSPISGHRSVSWYQQTPGQGLQFLFEYFSETQRNKGNFPGRFSGRQFSNSRSEMNVSTLELGDSALYLCASSVGTLYTEAFFGQGTRLTVV.

This clonotype was detected a few times. The genes are TRBV6-1 and TRBJ1-1, with 10 bases that match TRBD1. The V and J ends lost 7 bases and 0 bases, in that order; junction bases with no gene match: 8. Germline values: CDR1 MNHNS, CDR2 SASEGT. The CDR3 has 16 residues. The CDR3 is CASTMGTGVLNTEAFF. In DNA form, the CDR3 reads TGTGCCAGCACCATGGGGACAGGGGTTCTGAACACTGAAGCTTTCTTT.

This sequence joins TRBV11-1 and TRBJ2-7; D gene ambiguous. CDR3 length equals 14 residues. The germline V and J ends were trimmed by 5 bases and 9 bases, with 20 bases remaining between them. The germline CDR1 and CDR2 sequences are SGHAT and FQDESV (reference sequence). The CDR3 loop is CASSTTPGPTGQYF. For the CDR3, the DNA is TGTGCCAGCAGCACCACCCCGGGCCCGACCGGGCAGTACTTC.

The sample holds one count of this clonotype. The chain employs TRBV12-3 or TRBV12-4 and TRBJ2-7; 12 bases are a match to TRBD2. The CDR3 consists of 15 residues. V shed 4 bases, J shed 4 bases, and the junction held 5 bases outside the gene matches. In DNA form, the CDR3 reads TGTGCCAGCAGTTCCCCTAGCGGGGGGGTGTACGAGCAGTACTTC. Its translation is CASSSPSGGVYEQYF.

The J gene is TRBJ2-7, the V gene TRBV25-1; 7 nucleotides agree with TRBD2. The CDR3 consists of 14 residues. CDR1 is MGHDK, CDR2 SYGVNS, per germline. J gave up 1 base and V 5 bases, and 5 bases lay outside the gene matches. CDR3 sequence (DNA): TGTGCCAGCAGTCGGCTAGCGGATTCCTACGAGCAGTACTTC. Protein: CASSRLADSYEQYF.

The chain has TRBV19 and TRBJ2-7; D ambiguous. The CDR3 spans 13 residues. Germline V gene sequence: CDR1 LNHDA, CDR2 SQIVND (reference sequence). Trimming removed 6 bases from V and 3 bases from J, with 12 bases in between. The CDR3 coding sequence is TGTGCCAGTAGCGGGCCGCTGGGCTACGAGCAGTACTTC. Translated, it gives CASSGPLGYEQYF.

This clonotype was counted at least ten times. The chain is built from TRBV28 and TRBJ1-5; TRBD1 is a possible D gene (6 bases). This CDR3 spans 18 amino acids. V lost 3 bases, J lost 1 base, and 19 bases lay in between. Germline CDR1 is MDHEN and CDR2 is SYDVKM. Written as DNA, the CDR3 is TGTGCCAGCAGTTTGGTTGGGACACTAGTCCTCAGCAATCAGCCCCAGCATTTT. This translates into CASSLVGTLVLSNQPQHF.

Many counts were recorded for this clonotype. The V call is TRBV2, the J call TRBJ2-2; 8 bases line up with TRBD2. Germline trimming cut 4 bases from V and 14 bases from J; bases unmatched to any gene: 6. The germline CDR1 and CDR2 sequences are SNHLY and FYNNEI. This CDR3 is 12 amino acids long. The CDR3 coding sequence is TGTGCCAGCAGTGCCCGGGGGGGCTTTCTGTTTTTT. Its translation is CASSARGGFLFF. The variable domain in full, completed from reference TRBV2 and TRBJ2-2, reads EPEVTQTPSHQVTQMGQEVILRCVPISNHLYFYWYRQILGQKVEFLVSFYNNEISEKSEIFDDQFSVERPDGSNFTLKIRSTKLEDSAMYFCASSARGGFLFFGEGSRLTVL.

Ten or more counts support this clonotype. The chain uses TRBV6-5 and TRBJ1-5; 7 positions match TRBD1. The CDR3 runs to 16 residues. Germline V lookup: CDR1 MNHEY, CDR2 SVGAGI. Losses at the gene ends were 5 bases for V and 1 base for J; bases not matched to a gene: 8. The CDR3 here is CASSPEQGMSNQPQHF. CDR3 coding DNA: TGTGCCAGCAGTCCGGAACAGGGGATGAGCAATCAGCCCCAGCATTTT.

This chain connects TRBV30 to TRBJ2-7, with D possibly being TRBD2 (6 bases). V was cut by 3 bases and J by 11 bases, with 11 bases left in between. The CDR3 contains 10 residues. The germline V gene has CDR1 GTSNPN and CDR2 SVGIG (reference sequence). The CDR3 loop reads CAWRLEGKYF. The DNA for the CDR3 is TGTGCCTGGAGGCTGGAGGGGAAGTACTTC.

Comment on this clonotype: One junction end disagrees with the germline gene, perhaps due to a read error. The chain uses TRBV6-2 or TRBV6-3 and TRBJ2-2; D may match TRBD1 or TRBD2 (5 bases each). Germline V gene sequence: CDR1 MNHEY, CDR2 SVGEGT. There are 13 residues in the CDR3. The CDR3 nucleotides read TGTGCCAGCAGTCCCCAGGGTTCCCGGGGAGCTGTTTTT. This encodes CASSPQGSRGAVF.

This clonotype was seen at least ten times. The chain couples TRBV19 to TRBJ1-2; D is ambiguous. Trimming shortened V by 5 bases and J by 4 bases, and 14 bases separated the two germline ends. This CDR3 region has 14 residues. CDR1 is LNHDA, CDR2 SQIVND, per germline (reference sequence). CDR3 DNA: TGTGCCAGTAGTCTCCGACGGCTGGTCTATGGCTACACCTTC. Protein sequence: CASSLRRLVYGYTF.